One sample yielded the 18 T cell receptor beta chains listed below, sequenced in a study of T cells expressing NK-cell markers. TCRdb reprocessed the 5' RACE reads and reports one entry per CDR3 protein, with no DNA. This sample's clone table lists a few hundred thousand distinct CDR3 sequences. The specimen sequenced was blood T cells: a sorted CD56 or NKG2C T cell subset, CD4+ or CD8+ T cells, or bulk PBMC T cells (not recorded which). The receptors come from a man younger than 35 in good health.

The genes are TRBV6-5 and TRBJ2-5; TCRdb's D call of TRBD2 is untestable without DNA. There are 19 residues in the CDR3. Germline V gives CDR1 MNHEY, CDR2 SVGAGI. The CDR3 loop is CASSYLGLAGAPRVETQYF.

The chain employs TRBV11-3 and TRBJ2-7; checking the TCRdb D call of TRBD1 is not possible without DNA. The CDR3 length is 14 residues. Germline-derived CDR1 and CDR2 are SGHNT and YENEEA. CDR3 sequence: CASSSQGDAYEQYF.

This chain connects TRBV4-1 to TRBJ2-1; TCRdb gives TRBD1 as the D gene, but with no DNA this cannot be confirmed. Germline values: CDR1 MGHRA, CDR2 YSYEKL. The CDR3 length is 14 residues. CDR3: CASSQPDREIEQFF.

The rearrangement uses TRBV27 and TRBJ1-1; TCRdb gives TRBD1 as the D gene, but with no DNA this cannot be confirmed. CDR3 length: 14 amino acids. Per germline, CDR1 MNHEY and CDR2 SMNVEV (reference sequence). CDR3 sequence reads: CASTPEGRNTEAFF.

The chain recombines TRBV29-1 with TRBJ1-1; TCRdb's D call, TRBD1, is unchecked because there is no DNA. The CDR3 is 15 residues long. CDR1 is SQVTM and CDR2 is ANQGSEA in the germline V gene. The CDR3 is CSVDTPAPGSTEAFF.

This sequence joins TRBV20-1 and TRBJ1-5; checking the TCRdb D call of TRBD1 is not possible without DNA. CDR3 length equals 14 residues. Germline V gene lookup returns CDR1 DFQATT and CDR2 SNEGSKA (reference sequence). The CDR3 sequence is CSARTGRSNQPQHF.

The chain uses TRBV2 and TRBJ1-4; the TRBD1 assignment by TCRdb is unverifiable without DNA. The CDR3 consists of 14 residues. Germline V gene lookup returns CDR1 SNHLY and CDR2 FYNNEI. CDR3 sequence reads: CAGKRTGIDEKLFF.

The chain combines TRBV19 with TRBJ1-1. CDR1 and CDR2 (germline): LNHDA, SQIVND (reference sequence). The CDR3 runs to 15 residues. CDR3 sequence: CASTLGTIGYTEAFF. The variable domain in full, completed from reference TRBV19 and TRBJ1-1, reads DGGITQSPKYLFRKEGQNVTLSCEQNLNHDAMYWYRQDPGQGLRLIYYSQIVNDFQKGDIAEGYSVSREKKESFPLTVTSAQKNPTAFYLCASTLGTIGYTEAFFGQGTRLTVV.

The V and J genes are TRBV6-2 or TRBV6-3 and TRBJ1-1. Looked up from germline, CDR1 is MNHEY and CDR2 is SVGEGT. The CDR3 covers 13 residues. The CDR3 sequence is CASSDTANTEAFF.

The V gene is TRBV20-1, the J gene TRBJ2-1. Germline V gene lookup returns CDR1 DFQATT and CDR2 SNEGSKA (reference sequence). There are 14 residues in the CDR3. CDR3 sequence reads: CSARDRFTLNEQFF.

The CDR3 loop is CASSHSSTDTQYF. The chain recombines TRBV28 with TRBJ2-3. The CDR3 covers 13 residues. The germline CDR1 and CDR2 sequences are MDHEN and SYDVKM.

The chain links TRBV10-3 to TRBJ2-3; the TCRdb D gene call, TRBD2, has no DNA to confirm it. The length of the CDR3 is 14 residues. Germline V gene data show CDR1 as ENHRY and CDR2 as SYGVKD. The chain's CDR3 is CAISDKRASDTQYF.

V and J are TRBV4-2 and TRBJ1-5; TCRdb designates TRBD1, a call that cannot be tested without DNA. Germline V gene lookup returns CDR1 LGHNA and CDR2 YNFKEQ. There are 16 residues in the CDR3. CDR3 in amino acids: CASSQDRQGSNQPQHF.

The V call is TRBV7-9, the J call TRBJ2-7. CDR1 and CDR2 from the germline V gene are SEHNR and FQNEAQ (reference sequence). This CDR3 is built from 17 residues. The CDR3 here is CASSLGSSNPLRYEQYF.

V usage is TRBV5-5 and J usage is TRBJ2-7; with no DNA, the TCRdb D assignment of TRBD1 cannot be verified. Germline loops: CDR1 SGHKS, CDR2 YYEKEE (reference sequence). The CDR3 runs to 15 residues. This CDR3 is CASSFFGTEAYEQYF. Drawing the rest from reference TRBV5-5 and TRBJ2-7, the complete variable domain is DAGVTQSPTHLIKTRGQQVTLRCSPISGHKSVSWYQQVLGQGPQFIFQYYEKEERGRGNFPDRFSARQFPNYSSELNVNALLLGDSALYLCASSFFGTEAYEQYFGPGTRLTVT.

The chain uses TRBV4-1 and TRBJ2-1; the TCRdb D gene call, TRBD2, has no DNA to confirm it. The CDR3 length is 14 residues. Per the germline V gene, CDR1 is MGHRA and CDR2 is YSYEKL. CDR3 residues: CASSQAGGPPEQFF.

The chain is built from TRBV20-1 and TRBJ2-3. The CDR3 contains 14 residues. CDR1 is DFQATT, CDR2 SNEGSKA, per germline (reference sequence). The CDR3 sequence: CSAREPSGTDTQYF.

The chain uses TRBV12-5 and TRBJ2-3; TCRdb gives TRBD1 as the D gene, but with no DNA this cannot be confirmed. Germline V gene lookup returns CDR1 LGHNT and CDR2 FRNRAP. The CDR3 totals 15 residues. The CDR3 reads CASGFGQSLTDTQYF.